These 27 T cell receptor beta chains came from one sample sequenced in a study of blood T cell repertoires in COVID-19 (TCRdb year 2020). Receptor libraries were prepared by the immunoSEQ multiplex PCR assay. TCRdb re-hosts the immuneACCESS table, in-frame sequences only. Its copies lack some clones; in the studies checked, an unresolved V gene accounts for under half of them, and the cause for the rest is not known. The sample table contains 180,000 or so clones; only one count was recorded for approximately 85% of them. The ten largest clones represent 0.95% to 1.5% of the sample. The source material was peripheral blood. All receptors come from a man aged 60 to 69 who had recovered from COVID-19.

V usage is TRBV5-6 and J usage is TRBJ2-3, with 9 bases that match TRBD1. Germline lookup yields CDR1 SGHDT and CDR2 YYEEEE. Trimming took 4 bases from V and 3 from J; bases not matched to a gene: 3. The CDR3 spans 14 residues. CDR3 in amino acids: CASSNGQGTDTQYF. The CDR3 region has the DNA TGTGCCAGCAGCAACGGACAGGGGACAGATACGCAGTATTTT.

This clone was observed a single time. This chain uses TRBV30 with TRBJ2-1, with 8 bases identical to TRBD2. V shed 0 bases and J 2 bases; nucleotides not matched to a gene: 3. Germline loops: CDR1 GTSNPN, CDR2 SVGIG (reference sequence). This CDR3 is built from 15 residues. This CDR3 reads CAWSVRGGTYNEQFF. As DNA, the CDR3 is TGTGCCTGGAGTGTACGGGGGGGTACCTACAATGAGCAGTTCTTC. The whole variable domain, remainder taken from reference TRBV30 and TRBJ2-1, is SQTIHQWPATLVQPVGSPLSLECTVEGTSNPNLYWYRQAAGRGLQLLFYSVGIGQISSEVPQNLSASRPQDRQFILSSKKLLLSDSGFYLCAWSVRGGTYNEQFFGPGTRLTVL.

The chain couples TRBV27 to TRBJ1-5, with D perhaps matching TRBD1 (5 bases). The CDR3 runs to 14 residues. Germline values: CDR1 MNHEY, CDR2 SMNVEV (reference sequence). Between the trimmed V and J ends, which lost 4 bases and 4 bases, there was a span of 11 bases. CDR3 DNA: TGTGCCAGCAGTTGGAGGGGTGGGAATCAGCCCCAGCATTTT. This gives the protein CASSWRGGNQPQHF.

The chain combines TRBV14 with TRBJ2-7; 7 bases fit TRBD1. The CDR3 is 16 residues long. The junction had 13 bases not matched to a gene; V was cut back by 5 bases and J by 3 bases. Per germline, CDR1 SGHDN and CDR2 FVKESK. Written as DNA, the CDR3 is TGTGCCAGCAGCTACTCGACAGGGATCCCCCTCTACGAGCAGTACTTC. Its protein product is CASSYSTGIPLYEQYF.

The chain carries TRBV3-1 (or the pseudogene TRBV3-2) and TRBJ2-7; weak D call: TRBD2 (6 bases). Trimming cost V 1 base and J 0 bases, with 10 bases left between them. CDR3 size: 15 residues. Germline V CDR1 and CDR2: LGHDT, YNNKEL (reference sequence). CDR3 in DNA: TGTGCCAGCAGCCAAGGCGGGGCCGACTCCTACGAGCAGTACTTC. Translated: CASSQGGADSYEQYF.

The chain recombines TRBV18 with TRBJ1-1; 7 positions match TRBD1. Germline assignment: CDR1 KGHSH and CDR2 LQKENI. With 1 base clipped from V and 3 bases from J, the junction kept 5 bases outside the gene matches. The CDR3 has 15 amino acids. DNA for the CDR3: TGTGCCAGCTCACCACTTGGACAGGAGGACACTGAAGCTTTCTTT. It codes for CASSPLGQEDTEAFF.

The CDR3 reads CSGCRGQAGGELFF. The DNA of the CDR3 is TGCAGCGGGTGCAGGGGACAGGCGGGCGGGGAGCTGTTTTTT. The genes are TRBV29-1 and TRBJ2-2, with 8 nucleotides matching TRBD1. V shed 7 bases, J shed 7 bases, and the junction held 11 bases outside the gene matches. This CDR3 contains 14 residues. CDR1 and CDR2 from the germline V gene are SQVTM and ANQGSEA.

The chain joins TRBV11-2 to TRBJ1-2, with TRBD1 as a possible D gene (5 bases). V was pared by 5 bases and J by 7 bases, with 23 bases between. CDR3 length: 16 residues. Per germline, CDR1 SGHAT and CDR2 FQNNGV. CDR3 nucleotides: TGTGCCAGCAGCGCCATTTCGGGGACGCCGCGGGGTGGCTACACCTTC. This translates into CASSAISGTPRGGYTF.

The chain carries TRBV6-6 and TRBJ1-2; D is ambiguous. V shed 5 bases and J shed 4 bases, with 11 bases lying between them. There are 13 residues in the CDR3. The germline V gene encodes CDR1 MNHNY and CDR2 SVGAGI (reference sequence). The CDR3 sequence is CASSERDSYGYTF. Here the CDR3 DNA reads TGTGCCAGCAGTGAGAGGGATTCCTATGGCTACACCTTC.

This clone showed up just once. V and J are TRBV2 and TRBJ2-7, with 10 positions matching TRBD2. The ends lost 4 bases at V and 2 bases at J; junction bases unmatched: 8. The CDR3 has 16 residues. Germline V lookup: CDR1 SNHLY, CDR2 FYNNEI. CDR3 residues: CASSGASGGPTYEQYF. The CDR3 nucleotides are TGTGCCAGCAGTGGGGCTAGCGGGGGCCCGACCTACGAGCAGTACTTC.

V and J are TRBV6-2 or TRBV6-3 and TRBJ1-4; 7 nucleotides line up with TRBD1. The germline CDR1 and CDR2 sequences are MNHEY and SVGEGT. The CDR3 length is 14 residues. V gave up 3 bases and J gave up 8 bases; unmatched junction bases: 6. CDR3 coding DNA: TGTGCCAGCAGTTATCGACAGGGAAAGGAAAAACTGTTTTTT. Translating gives CASSYRQGKEKLFF.

This clone has only one observation. The V and J genes are TRBV9 and TRBJ2-1; no clear D gene. The germline CDR1 and CDR2 sequences are SGDLS and YYNGEE. V was shortened by 0 bases and J by 8 bases, with 12 bases between the two germline ends. The CDR3 sequence is 14 residues long. DNA of the CDR3: TGTGCCAGCAGCGTAGTAAGTTTCCGGGATGAGCAGTTCTTC. Translating gives CASSVVSFRDEQFF.

V and J are TRBV30 and TRBJ2-3, with 14 bases fitting TRBD2. Germline CDR1 and CDR2: GTSNPN and SVGIG (reference sequence). The CDR3 consists of 16 residues. The V and J ends lost 0 bases and 8 bases, in that order; junction bases with no gene match: 7. CDR3 coding DNA: TGTGCCTGGAGTGTGACCGGGACTAGCGGGGGCGGTACGCAGTATTTT. It translates to CAWSVTGTSGGGTQYF.

This clone was observed once. The chain has TRBV2 and TRBJ1-5; 7 positions match TRBD1. The CDR3 is made up of 14 amino acids. Germline CDR1 is SNHLY and CDR2 is FYNNEI. The J segment lost 0 bases and the V segment lost 7 bases, leaving 3 bases of the junction unmatched. The CDR3, as DNA: TGTGCCAGCACGGGACAGTATAGCAATCAGCCCCAGCATTTT. Its translation: CASTGQYSNQPQHF.

This sequence joins TRBV2 and TRBJ2-1, with 9 bases that match TRBD1. The CDR3 length is 14 residues. The trim removed 5 bases at V and 9 bases at J, leaving 8 bases unmatched. CDR1 and CDR2 from the germline V gene are SNHLY and FYNNEI. As DNA, the CDR3 is TGTGCCAGCAGTTCCGGGACAGGGCGGACTGAGCAGTTCTTC. Protein sequence: CASSSGTGRTEQFF.

This clone came up once. The V gene is TRBV5-1, the J gene TRBJ2-7, with a tentative D call TRBD1 (6 bases). Germline CDR1 SGHRS, CDR2 YFSETQ. V lost 0 bases and J lost 9, with 16 bases in between. The CDR3 has 14 residues. CDR3 residues: CASSLEQSGAVQYF. The CDR3 region has the DNA TGCGCCAGCAGCTTGGAGCAGTCAGGGGCAGTGCAGTACTTC.

The CDR3 bases are TGTGCCAGCAGCCAAAGTGCGGGCAATGAGCAGTTCTTC. Residues: CASSQSAGNEQFF. V usage is TRBV16 and J usage is TRBJ2-1, with TRBD2 as a possible D gene (5 bases). V was pared by 2 bases and J by 6 bases, with 8 bases between. The CDR3 consists of 13 residues. The germline V gene encodes CDR1 KGHSY and CDR2 FQNENV.

The J gene is TRBJ1-1, the V gene TRBV12-3 or TRBV12-4; the match to TRBD1 covers 10 bases. This CDR3 is 13 amino acids long. V lost 4 bases, J lost 4 bases, and 0 bases stayed unmatched. The CDR3 loop is CASSWTGGTEAFF. The CDR3 nucleotides are TGTGCCAGCAGTTGGACAGGGGGCACTGAAGCTTTCTTT.

This clone was seen a handful of times. J is TRBJ1-1 and V is TRBV30; no reliable D call. CDR1 GTSNPN and CDR2 SVGIG come from the germline V gene (reference sequence). The CDR3 covers 12 residues. Trimming took 0 bases from V and 7 from J, leaving 9 bases between them. For the CDR3, the DNA is TGTGCCTGGAGTGTACTAAGTCTTGAAGCTTTCTTT. Translation: CAWSVLSLEAFF.

The chain has TRBV3-1 (or the pseudogene TRBV3-2) and TRBJ1-2; D is perhaps TRBD1 (5 bases). The CDR3 loop spans 15 amino acids. The germline V and J ends were trimmed by 0 bases and 2 bases, with 10 bases remaining between them. From germline, CDR1 is LGHDT and CDR2 YNNKEL (reference sequence). The DNA for the CDR3 is TGTGCCAGCAGCCAAGATGCGGCAGGGAACTATGGCTACACCTTC. Protein: CASSQDAAGNYGYTF.

The V and J genes are TRBV19 and TRBJ2-7; TRBD1 aligns across 7 bases. The V gene's germline CDR1 is LNHDA and CDR2 SQIVND (reference sequence). J was trimmed by 0 bases and V by 4 bases; bases with no gene match: 6. The CDR3 has 15 residues. The CDR3 region is CASSTRQGSSYEQYF. In DNA, the CDR3 is TGTGCCAGTAGTACGAGACAGGGAAGCTCCTACGAGCAGTACTTC.

This clone was counted a few times. The chain employs TRBV2 and TRBJ2-2; 8 positions agree with TRBD1. Per germline, CDR1 SNHLY and CDR2 FYNNEI. With V trimmed by 4 bases and J by 6 bases, 7 bases remained unmatched. This CDR3 has 15 amino acids. CDR3 DNA: TGTGCCAGCAGTGTTCAGGGGGCCCTACCCGGGGAGCTGTTTTTT. Amino acid sequence: CASSVQGALPGELFF. Together with reference TRBV2 and TRBJ2-2, the CDR3 gives the full variable domain: EPEVTQTPSHQVTQMGQEVILRCVPISNHLYFYWYRQILGQKVEFLVSFYNNEISEKSEIFDDQFSVERPDGSNFTLKIRSTKLEDSAMYFCASSVQGALPGELFFGEGSRLTVL.

This clone was observed once. The V gene is TRBV7-3, the J gene TRBJ2-7; the match to TRBD2 covers 7 bases. The CDR3 runs 18 residues. Unmatched junction bases numbered 16, after V lost 0 bases and J lost 5 bases. Germline CDR1 and CDR2: SGHTA and FQGTGA. CDR3 region: CASSLTGVGAAGFHEQYF. For the CDR3, the DNA is TGTGCCAGCAGCTTAACCGGAGTGGGAGCAGCGGGGTTTCACGAGCAGTACTTC.

This chain connects TRBV6-5 to TRBJ1-5, with D possibly matching TRBD1 (6 bases). Trimming took 9 bases from V and 10 from J, leaving 19 bases between them. The CDR3 contains 13 residues. Germline V lookup: CDR1 MNHEY, CDR2 SVGAGI. CDR3 in amino acids: CASRGQYTIPQHF. The CDR3 DNA reads TGTGCCAGTAGAGGACAGTACACCATTCCCCAGCATTTT.

The rearrangement links TRBV27 to TRBJ2-3; possibly TRBD2 for D (6 bases). CDR3 length equals 15 residues. Germline assignment: CDR1 MNHEY and CDR2 SMNVEV (reference sequence). Trimming removed 6 bases at V and 4 bases at J, with 17 bases between. The CDR3, as DNA: TGTGCCAGCAGCAAAGGAGGGTTGAGTCCAGATACGCAGTATTTT. This encodes CASSKGGLSPDTQYF.

The V gene is TRBV18, the J gene TRBJ2-5; TRBD2 agrees at 9 bases. This CDR3 is 15 amino acids long. CDR1 is KGHSH and CDR2 is LQKENI in the germline V gene. V was clipped by 5 bases and J by 3 bases; unmatched bases: 7. CDR3 nucleotides: TGTGCCAGCTCAACGCAGCGGGGGGTCGAAGAGACCCAGTACTTC. This gives the protein CASSTQRGVEETQYF.

This clone was picked up one time. The chain is built from TRBV5-1 and TRBJ1-4; TRBD1 matches 9 bases. J lost 3 bases, V lost 3 bases, and 3 bases had no gene match. Looked up from germline, CDR1 is SGHRS and CDR2 is YFSETQ. The CDR3 sequence is 15 residues long. The CDR3 sequence is CASSSQGAPNEKLFF. For the CDR3, the DNA is TGCGCCAGCAGCTCACAGGGGGCGCCTAATGAAAAACTGTTTTTT.